The entry below describes one T cell receptor beta chain. Its specificity is not known. The sample originates from a study of T cells after yellow fever vaccination. Study-wide results and limits: Relatively few clonotypes were ones that appeared in both CD4 and CD8 compartments.

The TCR cDNA carried a universal primer site and UMIs from 5'RACE template switching. TCRdb itself ran the 5' RACE reads through MiXCR, one entry per CDR3 protein. This table holds around 500,000 distinct CDR3 sequences, around a fifth found once. The length of the CDR3 is 16 residues. Deletions cut 2 bases from V and 4 bases from J, with 16 bases between. Per the germline V gene, CDR1 is LGHNA and CDR2 is YNFKEQ. This clonotype was obtained from a man younger than 35 who received the YFV17D yellow fever vaccine. The V call is TRBV4-2, the J call TRBJ2-3, with unresolved D. The specimen was PBMCs, collected less than 25 days after the first yellow fever vaccination. CDR3: CASSQFLGLRADTQYF. In DNA form, the CDR3 reads TGTGCCAGCAGCCAATTCCTTGGGCTACGGGCAGATACGCAGTATTTT.